This TCR beta chain was sequenced in a study of shared clonotypes between healthy human individuals. Division of CD4+ cells produced a CD45RA+ naive subset and a CD45RA-negative memory subset. CDR3 length: 15 residues. V lost 5 bases and J 0 bases, leaving 15 bases between the germline ends. Germline loops: CDR1 SGHRS, CDR2 YFSETQ. Measured with immunoSEQ multiplex PCR; TCRdb has only the in-frame clones, and not every one. The sample yields approximately 1,500,000 clones, roughly 96% seen once. This rearrangement joins TRBV5-1 to TRBJ2-7, with D uncertain. Material: naive CD4+ T cells sorted from blood. Stated subset: CD45RA+ positively selected. This TCR was sampled from a man between 25 and 39 years old in good health. CDR3 DNA: TGCGCCAGCAGTTCGCCGTCTCAAGGCTCCTACGAGCAGTACTTC. It codes for CASSSPSQGSYEQYF.